This T cell receptor (beta chain) was captured by sequencing in a study of metastatic and nonmetastatic thyroid tumors (TCRdb year 2020). Looking at the study overall: The researchers compared repertoires between peripheral blood samples and tumor or nodule tissue samples from patients with malignant or benign thyroid disease. The investigation overall reported the following: In both blood and tumor samples, TCR beta diversity was reported to be significantly higher in malignant tumors than in benign nodules.

No treatment had been received by any patient before thyroid surgery. The study retrospectively analysed patient clinical samples collected from the early 2010s to the late 2010s using T-cell receptor beta sequencing. Worth noting for this clone: Its binding antigen is unknown. One end of the junction varies from germline; a read error may be responsible.

Counted from cysteine to phenylalanine, this CDR3 has 13 amino acids. The only DNA kept is the CDR3, 39 bases in frame from the first base. CDR1 and CDR2, looked up from the germline V gene, are SGDLS and YYNGEE. Library generation was performed with PCR. TCRdb shows the sequencer as Illumina HiSeq 4000. High-throughput sequencing was used to profile the TCR beta-chain CDR3 region of every patient. Per the source publication's procedure: CDR3 differences across clinicopathological groups were used to build a classifier for discriminating distant-metastatic papillary thyroid cancer patients. The Shannon index was used to assess repertoire diversity, and the Morisita-Horn index was used to assess tumor-blood repertoire similarity. TCRdb reworked the public reads: Q25 trimming with fastp, MiXCR clone assembly, productive beta chains retained. The V and J calls, along with clone size, are taken from TCRdb and not from the paper's own processing. Across this sample there are about 21,000 clones, with about 30% seen only once. 14% of the sample belongs to the ten largest clones.

This clonotype originated in a male donor with papillary thyroid cancer or a benign thyroid nodule (not recorded which). Some clones in this sample may be carry-over from other donors' samples. This sequence uses TRBV9 and TRBJ2-5, with the identity of the D gene unclear. Sequencing was performed on tumor tissue. CDR3 protein: CVSSSPVGDTQYF. In nucleotides, the sequence is TGTGTCAGCAGCTCCCCTGTCGGCGATACCCAGTACTTC. With the portions outside the CDR3 filled from the reference TRBV9 and TRBJ2-5 genes, the complete variable region becomes DSGVTQTPKHLITATGQRVTLRCSPRSGDLSVYWYQQSLDQGLQFLIQYYNGEERAKGNILERFSAQQFPDLHSELNLSSLELGDSALYFCVSSSPVGDTQYFGPGTRLLVL.